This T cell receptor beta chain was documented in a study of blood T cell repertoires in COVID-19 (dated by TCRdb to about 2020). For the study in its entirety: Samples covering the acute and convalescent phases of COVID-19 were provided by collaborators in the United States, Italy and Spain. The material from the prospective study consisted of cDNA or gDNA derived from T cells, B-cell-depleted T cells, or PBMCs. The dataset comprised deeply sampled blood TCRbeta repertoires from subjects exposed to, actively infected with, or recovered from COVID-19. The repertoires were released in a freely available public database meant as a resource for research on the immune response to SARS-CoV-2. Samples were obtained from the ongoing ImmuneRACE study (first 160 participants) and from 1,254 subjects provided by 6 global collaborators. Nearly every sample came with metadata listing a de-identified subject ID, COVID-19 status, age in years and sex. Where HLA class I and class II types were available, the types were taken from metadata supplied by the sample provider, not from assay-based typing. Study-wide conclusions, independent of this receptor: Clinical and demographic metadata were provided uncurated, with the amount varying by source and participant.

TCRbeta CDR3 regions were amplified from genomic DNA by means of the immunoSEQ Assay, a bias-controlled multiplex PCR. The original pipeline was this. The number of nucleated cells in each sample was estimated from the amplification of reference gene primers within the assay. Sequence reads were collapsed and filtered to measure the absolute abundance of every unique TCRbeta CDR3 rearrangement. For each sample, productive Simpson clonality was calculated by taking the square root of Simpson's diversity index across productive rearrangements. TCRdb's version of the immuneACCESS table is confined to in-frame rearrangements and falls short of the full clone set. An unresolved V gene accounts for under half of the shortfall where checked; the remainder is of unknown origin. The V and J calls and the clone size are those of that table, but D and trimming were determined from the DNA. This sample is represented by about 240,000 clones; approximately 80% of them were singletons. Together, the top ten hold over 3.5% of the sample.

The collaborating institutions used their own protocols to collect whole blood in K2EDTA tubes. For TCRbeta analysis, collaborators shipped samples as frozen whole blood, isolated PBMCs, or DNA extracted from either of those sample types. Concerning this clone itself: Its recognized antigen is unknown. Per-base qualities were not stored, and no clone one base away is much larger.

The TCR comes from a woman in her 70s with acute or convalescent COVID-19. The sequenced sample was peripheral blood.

Here is the DNA: TGCGCCAGCAGCTCAGGGGCTGATAATTCACCCCTCCACTTT. Its coded protein is CASSSGADNSPLHF. The sequence joins TRBV5-1 to TRBJ1-6; TRBD1 is a possible D gene, resting on 6 matching bases. The V end loses 3 bases and the J end loses 5 bases, and a stretch of 9 bases separates them. Reading the germline V gene gives CDR1 SGHRS and CDR2 YFSETQ. The CDR3 goes from the cysteine to the phenylalanine over 14 residues. Of all the DNA, just the CDR3 is kept, 42 bases in frame from base 1.